Described below is a single T cell receptor (beta chain) sequence and its context. The data are from a study of shared clonotypes between healthy human individuals. Clones were read by immunoSEQ multiplex PCR, and TCRdb kept only the in-frame ones, dropping some. This sample has 550,000 to 750,000 clones, with around 95% found just once. Germline V gene data show CDR1 as MNHEY and CDR2 as SMNVEV (reference sequence). This CDR3 region has 14 residues. The junction had 4 bases not matched to a gene; V was cut back by 5 bases and J by 5 bases. Selected positively for CCR7 and CD45RO-negative, naive CD8 cells excluded terminally differentiated effector memory CD45RA+ cells.

Sequenced material: naive CD8+ T cells sorted from blood. This chain uses TRBV27 with TRBJ1-5, with 9 bases identical to TRBD1. The clonotype originates from a woman between 25 and 40 years old in good health. DNA for the CDR3: TGTGCCAGCAGTCATCGACAGGGGGATCAGCCCCAGCATTTT. Protein sequence: CASSHRQGDQPQHF.